These 6 T cell receptor beta chains share one sample of origin, sequenced in a study of cytomegalovirus exposure and HLA in healthy donors. The PCR had 60 Vbeta and 13 Jbeta primers. The assay was immunoSEQ multiplex PCR, and TCRdb's table has in-frame clones only and misses some. The sample lists roughly 180,000 clones, around 83% occurring once. The sequencing input was PBMCs. Every receptor here comes from a girl aged 2 to 9 in good health and CMV-seropositive.

V usage is TRBV11-2 and J usage is TRBJ1-1; 8 nucleotides line up with TRBD1. There are 17 residues in the CDR3. The junction had 6 bases not matched to a gene; V was cut back by 0 bases and J by 0 bases. Germline loops: CDR1 SGHAT, CDR2 FQNNGV. The CDR3 spells CASSLERRTGLNTEAFF. CDR3 nucleotides: TGTGCCAGCAGCTTAGAAAGGAGGACAGGGCTGAACACTGAAGCTTTCTTT.

This chain links TRBV10-2 with TRBJ2-2; 10 nucleotides agree with TRBD2. The CDR3 covers 15 residues. J lost 3 bases, V lost 8 bases, and 6 bases had no gene match. The V gene's germline CDR1 is WSHSY and CDR2 SAAADI. The chain's CDR3 is CASGLAGGDTGELFF. The CDR3 nucleotides are TGCGCCAGCGGATTAGCGGGAGGCGACACCGGGGAGCTGTTTTTT.

This chain uses TRBV5-1 with TRBJ2-5; weak D call: TRBD1 (5 bases). This CDR3 is built from 17 residues. The germline V gene encodes CDR1 SGHRS and CDR2 YFSETQ. The V and J ends lost 7 bases and 1 base respectively, with 23 bases between them. In DNA, the CDR3 is TGCGCCAGCGTCCCAGGCCTCGTCGGACACCCCCAAGAGACCCAGTACTTC. The encoded protein is CASVPGLVGHPQETQYF.

This chain uses TRBV10-1 with TRBJ2-5, with D tentatively TRBD1 (5 bases). This CDR3 has 13 amino acids. Germline V CDR1 and CDR2: WNHNN, SYGVQD (reference sequence). V was trimmed by 2 bases and J by 5 bases, leaving 9 bases between them. Here the CDR3 DNA reads TGCGCCAGCAGTGAGGGGGCCTGGGAGACCCAGTACTTC. Translated, it gives CASSEGAWETQYF.

The V gene is TRBV6-7, the J gene TRBJ1-1, with D possibly TRBD1 on 5 matching bases. TRBV6-7 is sorted into the ORF group, with uncertain function. V gave up 4 bases and J gave up 6 bases, with 18 bases separating them. The CDR3 extends over 15 amino acids. The CDR3 loop reads CASSFYKGRDAEAFF. The CDR3 DNA follows: TGTGCCAGCAGTTTTTACAAGGGGCGAGACGCTGAAGCTTTCTTT.

The V call is TRBV7-9, the J call TRBJ2-1; D might be TRBD1 (5 bases). Looked up from germline, CDR1 is SEHNR and CDR2 is FQNEAQ (reference sequence). The V and J ends lost 8 bases and 5 bases respectively, with 16 bases between them. CDR3 size: 14 residues. The CDR3 region has the DNA TGTGCCAGCGGTGTTTGGGCGGACAACAATGAGCAGTTCTTC. Translating gives CASGVWADNNEQFF.